This T cell receptor beta chain comes out of a study of untreated major depressive disorder. Clones were read by immunoSEQ multiplex PCR, and TCRdb kept only the in-frame ones, dropping some. The sample has tens of thousands of clones, about 89% seen once. Losses at the gene ends were 8 bases for V and 6 bases for J; bases not matched to a gene: 6. This CDR3 contains 13 residues. Germline CDR1 is WSHSY and CDR2 is SAAADI. Regarding the study as a whole: Compared with controls, depressed patients showed more TRBV05-01 (Vbeta 5.1) usage in CD4+ T cells.

For this clone: What it recognizes is unknown.

Sample: CD4+ T cells from PBMCs. The chain combines TRBV10-2 with TRBJ2-2, with TRBD2 matching over 7 bases. This clonotype was obtained from a woman aged 25 to 39 in good health. The CDR3 reads CASAATSSGELFF. The CDR3 region has the DNA TGCGCCAGCGCCGCGACTAGCTCCGGGGAGCTGTTTTTT.